A selection of T cell receptor beta chains follows, all from one sample in a study of OX40 agonist ivuxolimab in advanced cancers. Produced via immunoSEQ multiplex PCR; TCRdb's table is partial and in-frame only. The sample consists of roughly 69,000 clones, roughly 90% of them appearing once. This sample comprised CD4+ or CD8+ T cells sorted from blood, obtained in a trial of the OX40 agonist ivuxolimab. Source of these receptors: an adult with an advanced solid tumor such as melanoma, head and neck, liver or kidney cancer. The CDR3 runs from the conserved cysteine through the conserved F or W. A D gene is named only where the DNA matches it firmly. Clone size is shown for a subset of rows, as once, few, many or a class of expanded clone.

j_call clone_size d_call v_call cdr3_nt cdr3_aa
TRBJ2-7 . . TRBV6-5 TGTGCCAGCACCCTAGGTGTCTCCTACGAGCAGTACTTC CASTLGVSYEQYF
TRBJ1-5 . . TRBV4-1 TGCGCCAGCAGCCAAGCCCGGGACAATCAGCCCCAGCATTTT CASSQARDNQPQHF
TRBJ2-4 . TRBD1 TRBV5-6 TGTGCCAGCAGCACTACTCAGGGGGCAGGATACATTCAGTACTTC CASSTTQGAGYIQYF
TRBJ1-4 . . TRBV6-6 TGTGCCAGCAGACAAGGAGGGGTTGAGGAAAAACTGTTTTTT CASRQGGVEEKLFF
TRBJ1-3 . . TRBV6-1 TGTGCCAGCAGCAGGGGAGAAAGAAACACCATATATTTT CASSRGERNTIYF
TRBJ2-7 . . TRBV18 TGTGCCAGCTCACCACCCGCATCTACGTACGAGCAGTACTTC CASSPPASTYEQYF
TRBJ1-3 . . TRBV19 TGTGCCAGTAGTAATTGGGCCTCTGGAAACACCATATATTTT CASSNWASGNTIYF
TRBJ1-4 . TRBD1 TRBV30 TGTGCCTGGAGTAAAGGACAGGGCCTTAATGAAAAACTGTTTTTT CAWSKGQGLNEKLFF
TRBJ2-6 . TRBD2 TRBV18 TGTGCCAGCTCAGGGAGGGCTGGGGCCAACGTCCTGACTTTC CASSGRAGANVLTF
TRBJ1-5 . . TRBV6-1 TGTGCCAGCAGTGCCCTATCTCAGGGGCGGCCTAGCAATCAGCCCCAGCATTTT CASSALSQGRPSNQPQHF
TRBJ1-2 . . TRBV1 TGCACCACAACCGCGGGGGGAGGCTACACCTTC CTTTAGGGYTF
TRBJ2-5 . . TRBV27 TGTGCCAGCAAACCCCCAGGCGGGGAGACCCAGTACTTC CASKPPGGETQYF
TRBJ2-1 few . TRBV10-1 TGCGCCAGCAGCGCAGGGGGGCCCGGGAGTGAGCAGTTCTTC CASSAGGPGSEQFF
TRBJ1-1 . . TRBV11-3 TGTGCCAGCAGCTCGACAGGGAACACTGAAGCTTTCTTT CASSSTGNTEAFF
TRBJ1-1 . . TRBV19 TGTGCCAGTAGTGTCCAGGGACCGCGGAACACTGAAGCTTTCTTT CASSVQGPRNTEAFF
TRBJ2-3 . . TRBV2 TGTGCCAGCAGTCCCGGGGTACCCCCAGATACGCAGTATTTT CASSPGVPPDTQYF
TRBJ1-1 . . TRBV6-4 TGTGCCAGCAGTGAACGGGCGAGGACTGAAGCTTTCTTT CASSERARTEAFF
TRBJ1-1 . . TRBV29-1 TGCAGCGGCGGCTCTTGGGGTGGCACTGAAGCTTTCTTT CSGGSWGGTEAFF
TRBJ1-3 . . TRBV5-6 TGTGCCAGCAGCCACCGGGACATCTACTCTGGAAACACCATATATTTT CASSHRDIYSGNTIYF
TRBJ2-1 . TRBD2 TRBV7-9 TGTGCCAGCAGCCTAGCGGGAGGGCCTGATGAGCAGTTCTTC CASSLAGGPDEQFF
TRBJ2-4 . . TRBV14 TGTGCCAGCAGCCCCGATTTGGGGGGTGGGAACATTCAGTACTTC CASSPDLGGGNIQYF
TRBJ1-3 . . TRBV18 TGTGCCAGCTCACCACCCGGGACTGACTCTGGAAACACCATATATTTT CASSPPGTDSGNTIYF
TRBJ1-1 . TRBD1 TRBV10-1 TGCGCCAGCAGTCGGGACAGCATGAACACTGAAGCTTTCTTT CASSRDSMNTEAFF
TRBJ1-2 . TRBD1 TRBV7-8 TGTGCCAGCAGCTTAGAGTCCCGGGACAGGGGGCTCGGTAGCGATGGCTACACCTTC CASSLESRDRGLGSDGYTF
TRBJ1-1 . . TRBV10-3 TGTGCCATCAGTGGAACAGTGGGCAGCACTGAAGCTTTCTTT CAISGTVGSTEAFF
TRBJ2-2 . . TRBV2 TGTGCCAGCAGTGAAGCGGCCTCCACCGGGGAGCTGTTTTTT CASSEAASTGELFF
TRBJ1-1 once . TRBV5-4 TGTGCCAGCAGCTTGCAACAGCCGAACACTGAAGCTTTCTTT CASSLQQPNTEAFF
TRBJ2-1 . . TRBV2 TGTGCCAGCAGCATCAGAATATACAATGAGCAGTTCTTC CASSIRIYNEQFF
TRBJ1-5 . . TRBV18 TGTGCCAGCTCATGGGGGGAGGATCAGCCCCAGCATTTT CASSWGEDQPQHF
TRBJ2-2 . TRBD1 TRBV11-2 TGTGCCAGCAGCTTAGACGGGACAGGGGCGAACACCGGGGAGCTGTTTTTT CASSLDGTGANTGELFF
TRBJ1-1 once . TRBV6-1 TGTGCCAGCAGTGAAGCTCAAGCCGTGAACACTGAAGCTTTCTTT CASSEAQAVNTEAFF
TRBJ1-2 once TRBD1 TRBV12-5 TGTGCTAGTGGCCTGACAGGGAAGTATGGCTACACCTTC CASGLTGKYGYTF
TRBJ2-7 . TRBD1 TRBV13 TGTGCCAGCAGGGGGACAGGGACCTACGAGCAGTACTTC CASRGTGTYEQYF
TRBJ1-2 . TRBD1 TRBV10-2 TGCGCCAGCAACCCGACAGGGGAAGGGTATGGCTACACCTTC CASNPTGEGYGYTF
TRBJ2-5 . . TRBV5-6 TGTGCCAGCAGCTTGGCTGGCTGGCAGACTCAGTACTTC CASSLAGWQTQYF
TRBJ2-1 . . TRBV7-6 TGTGCCAGCAGCCCCGGACCCTACAATGAGCAGTTCTTC CASSPGPYNEQFF
TRBJ1-1 . . TRBV29-1 TGCAGCGTTAATCGGGCGGCTATGAACACTGAAGCTTTCTTT CSVNRAAMNTEAFF
TRBJ1-1 once . TRBV14 TGTGCCAGCAGCCAAGGGAGTTACACTGAAGCTTTCTTT CASSQGSYTEAFF
TRBJ2-5 . TRBD2 TRBV5-4 TGTGCCACCTCCCCTATAGCGGGGGGGCAGGAGACCCAGTACTTC CATSPIAGGQETQYF
TRBJ2-7 . TRBD1 TRBV6-6 TGTGCCAGCAGTTCCGGGGACAGGGCCTACGAGCAGTACTTC CASSSGDRAYEQYF
TRBJ1-1 few TRBD1 TRBV19 TGTGCCAGTAGTACTACAGGGGGGACTGAAGCTTTCTTT CASSTTGGTEAFF